The 24 T cell receptor beta chains given below trace back to one sample, sequenced in a study of CD8 T cells in ankylosing spondylitis. No cognate antigen is known for these TCRs. Findings and caveats of the study: Among TCR beta sequences, a motif of several highly homologous variants appeared characteristic of ankylosing spondylitis blood.

TCRdb re-analysed the 5' RACE reads in MiXCR, keeping a single row per CDR3 protein. The sample yields about 420,000 distinct CDR3 sequences, about a fifth seen once. Sequencing used blood, either unsorted or a sorted T cell fraction (not recorded which). The source is a male donor with ankylosing spondylitis.

This clonotype was seen more than once but under ten times. J is TRBJ1-1 and V is TRBV5-1; D remains ambiguous. CDR3 size: 15 residues. Trimming removed 2 bases at V and 1 base at J, with 12 bases between. CDR1 and CDR2 from the germline V gene are SGHRS and YFSETQ. CDR3 nucleotide sequence: TGCGCCAGCAGCTTTAATAACGGGCAGAACACTGAAGCTTTCTTT. This gives the protein CASSFNNGQNTEAFF. Variable domain in full (rest from reference TRBV5-1 and TRBJ1-1): KAGVTQTPRYLIKTRGQQVTLSCSPISGHRSVSWYQQTPGQGLQFLFEYFSETQRNKGNFPGRFSGRQFSNSRSEMNVSTLELGDSALYLCASSFNNGQNTEAFFGQGTRLTVV.

The chain uses TRBV24-1 and TRBJ2-7; TRBD2 is a possible D gene (5 bases). V gave up 9 bases and J gave up 2 bases, with 13 bases separating them. This CDR3 region has 13 residues. In germline, CDR1 is KGHDR, CDR2 SFDVKD. CDR3 DNA sequence: TGTGCCACCCGAGGGAGCCGGACCTACGAGCAGTACTTC. Its translation is CATRGSRTYEQYF.

This clonotype appeared a few times. V gene TRBV6-1 combines with J gene TRBJ2-7; possible D gene TRBD2, 5 bases. The V end was cut by 6 bases, the J end by 3 bases, with 12 bases between. Germline assignment: CDR1 MNHNS and CDR2 SASEGT. The CDR3 has 13 residues. The CDR3 region has the DNA TGTGCCAGCAGCCGGAGACGGGACTACGAGCAGTACTTC. Amino acids: CASSRRRDYEQYF.

This clonotype was detected a few times. This rearrangement joins TRBV4-2 to TRBJ2-1; 12 bases map to TRBD2. The trim removed 4 bases at V and 7 bases at J, leaving 5 bases unmatched. In germline, CDR1 is LGHNA, CDR2 YNFKEQ. The CDR3 is made up of 15 amino acids. CDR3 sequence (DNA): TGTGCCAGCAGCCCGACTAGCGGGAGTAGAAATGAGCAGTTCTTC. Translation gives CASSPTSGSRNEQFF.

This clonotype was observed a handful of times. The rearrangement links TRBV29-1 to TRBJ1-6; possibly TRBD1 for D (5 bases). This CDR3 is 15 amino acids long. V lost 5 bases and J lost 8, with 19 bases in between. Germline V gene lookup returns CDR1 SQVTM and CDR2 ANQGSEA. CDR3 coding DNA: TGCAGCGTTTCCCAGGGAGGGATCGGCGATTCACCCCTCCACTTT. This translates into CSVSQGGIGDSPLHF. Combining the CDR3 with reference TRBV29-1 and TRBJ1-6 gives the whole variable domain SAVISQKPSRDICQRGTSLTIQCQVDSQVTMMFWYRQQPGQSLTLIATANQGSEATYESGFVIDKFPISRPNLTFSTLTVSNMSPEDSSIYLCSVSQGGIGDSPLHFGNGTRLTVT.

J is TRBJ2-5 and V is TRBV5-1; a possible D gene is TRBD2 (5 bases). Germline loops: CDR1 SGHRS, CDR2 YFSETQ. CDR3 length equals 15 residues. V was shortened by 4 bases and J by 4 bases, with 17 bases between the two germline ends. Here the CDR3 reads CASSPPERVTETQYF. The CDR3 nucleotides read TGCGCCAGCAGCCCACCTGAGAGGGTGACAGAGACCCAGTACTTC.

CDR3 bases: TGCGCCAGCAGCTACCGGACGGACCCCTACGAGCAGTACTTC. Translated, it gives CASSYRTDPYEQYF. V gene TRBV5-1 combines with J gene TRBJ2-7; no definite D call. Trimming shortened V by 3 bases and J by 2 bases, and 12 bases separated the two germline ends. The CDR3 spans 14 residues. The V gene's germline CDR1 is SGHRS and CDR2 YFSETQ.

This clonotype was detected only a few times. J is TRBJ1-1 and V is TRBV3-1; D is unresolved. The germline V gene encodes CDR1 LGHDT and CDR2 YNNKEL (reference sequence). The CDR3 totals 13 residues. Trimming stripped 5 bases from V and 2 bases from J, with 9 bases between. As DNA, the CDR3 is TGTGCCAGCAGCGGCTTAACTAACACTGAAGCTTTCTTT. Its translation: CASSGLTNTEAFF.

The J gene is TRBJ2-1, the V gene TRBV21-1; TRBD1 is the table's D call, not checked against the DNA. TRBV21-1 is annotated as a pseudogene. The CDR3 totals 19 residues. The DNA of the CDR3 is TGTGCCAGCAGCAAGGGGGGAACCGAACAGGGCGCATACAATGTTGAGCAGTTCTTC. Amino acids: CASSKGGTEQGAYNVEQFF.

This clonotype was detected a few times. The V call is TRBV3-1, the J call TRBJ2-3; D is perhaps TRBD2 (5 bases). CDR1 is LGHDT, CDR2 YNNKEL, per germline (reference sequence). V was trimmed by 1 base and J by 0 bases, leaving 11 bases between them. The CDR3 extends over 16 amino acids. The CDR3 loop reads CASSQGTQASTDTQYF. The DNA of the CDR3 is TGTGCCAGCAGCCAAGGGACTCAGGCTAGCACAGATACGCAGTATTTT.

This chain links TRBV3-1 with TRBJ2-2; D remains unclear. From germline, CDR1 is LGHDT and CDR2 YNNKEL (reference sequence). The CDR3 totals 12 residues. The V gene lost 8 bases and the J gene lost 1 base, with 5 bases spanning the gap. The CDR3 bases are TGTGCCAGCGGGTGGAACACCGGGGAGCTGTTTTTT. Protein sequence: CASGWNTGELFF.

The chain carries TRBV5-4 and TRBJ2-2, with TRBD2 matching 9 bases. V lost 2 bases, J lost 5 bases, and 4 bases stayed unmatched. The germline V gene has CDR1 SGHNT and CDR2 YYREEE (reference sequence). The CDR3 spans 15 residues. The DNA of the CDR3 is TGTGCCAGCAGCTTTGGCGGGAGGGTTACCGGGGAGCTGTTTTTT. Its protein product is CASSFGGRVTGELFF.

J is TRBJ2-6 and V is TRBV11-2, with unresolved D. The V gene lost 5 bases and the J gene lost 0 bases, with 8 bases spanning the gap. CDR3 size: 15 residues. In germline, CDR1 is SGHAT, CDR2 FQNNGV. This chain's CDR3 is CASSPSVSGANVLTF. DNA for the CDR3: TGTGCCAGCAGCCCCTCGGTCTCTGGGGCCAACGTCCTGACTTTC.

This clonotype was recorded a few times. The genes are TRBV5-1 and TRBJ1-1, with D possibly matching TRBD1 (5 bases). Germline V CDR1 and CDR2: SGHRS, YFSETQ. This CDR3 comprises 15 residues. Trimming left V 4 bases short and J 1 base short, with 14 bases between. The CDR3 DNA sequence: TGCGCCAGCAGCCGGACCCAGGGCCGGAACACTGAAGCTTTCTTT. Amino acids: CASSRTQGRNTEAFF.

CDR3 sequence: CASSQGRGWNQPQHF. The CDR3 DNA is TGCGCCAGCAGCCAAGGACGGGGTTGGAATCAGCCCCAGCATTTT. The chain employs TRBV4-1 and TRBJ1-5; no clear D gene. Trimming took off 1 base at V and 4 bases at J, with 11 bases between the two ends. CDR1 MGHRA and CDR2 YSYEKL come from the germline V gene. This CDR3 is 15 amino acids long.

The chain employs TRBV11-2 and TRBJ2-3; 8 nucleotides agree with TRBD1. The CDR3 has 16 amino acids. The germline gives CDR1 SGHAT, CDR2 FQNNGV. Unmatched junction bases numbered 9, after V lost 4 bases and J lost 3 bases. This CDR3 reads CASSSAGGPFTDTQYF. DNA for the CDR3: TGTGCCAGCAGCTCGGCAGGGGGCCCTTTTACAGATACGCAGTATTTT.

This chain uses TRBV5-1 with TRBJ2-2, with 10 bases aligning to TRBD1. Germline lookup yields CDR1 SGHRS and CDR2 YFSETQ. J gave up 2 bases and V 1 base, and 5 bases lay outside the gene matches. This CDR3 is 17 amino acids long. CDR3 sequence reads: CASSLNGDRGNTGELFF. DNA of the CDR3: TGCGCCAGCAGCTTGAATGGGGACAGGGGTAACACCGGGGAGCTGTTTTTT. Looking up the rest from reference TRBV5-1 and TRBJ2-2 gives the full variable domain: KAGVTQTPRYLIKTRGQQVTLSCSPISGHRSVSWYQQTPGQGLQFLFEYFSETQRNKGNFPGRFSGRQFSNSRSEMNVSTLELGDSALYLCASSLNGDRGNTGELFFGEGSRLTVL.

This clonotype has at least ten counts. The chain has TRBV29-1 and TRBJ2-2; D perhaps matches TRBD2 (6 bases). The CDR3 covers 17 residues. Trimming removed 5 bases from V and 4 bases from J, with 23 bases in between. Germline assignment: CDR1 SQVTM and CDR2 ANQGSEA. DNA of the CDR3: TGCAGCGTTCTTGGGGCCCCCGGGAGCCCGGGCACCGGGGAGCTGTTTTTT. It translates to CSVLGAPGSPGTGELFF.

This sequence joins TRBV7-9 and TRBJ2-3; perhaps TRBD2 as D (5 bases). Trimming removed 0 bases from V and 5 bases from J, with 9 bases in between. In germline, CDR1 is SEHNR, CDR2 FQNEAQ (reference sequence). The CDR3 contains 14 residues. The CDR3 loop is CASSLAPSQDTQYF. The CDR3 DNA follows: TGTGCCAGCAGCTTAGCGCCTAGCCAAGATACGCAGTATTTT.

This clonotype was seen a handful of times. The gene calls are TRBV6-1 and TRBJ2-1, with 7 bases that match TRBD1. CDR3 length: 13 residues. Germline trimming cut 8 bases from V and 6 bases from J; bases unmatched to any gene: 7. Germline V lookup: CDR1 MNHNS, CDR2 SASEGT. CDR3 protein: CASGRQGGNEQFF. In DNA form, the CDR3 reads TGTGCCAGCGGCAGACAGGGCGGCAATGAGCAGTTCTTC.

This chain uses TRBV11-3 with TRBJ1-1; no clear D. CDR3 size: 15 residues. Trimming removed 3 bases from V and 7 bases from J, with 18 bases in between. In germline, CDR1 is SGHNT, CDR2 YENEEA. The CDR3 coding sequence is TGTGCCAGCAGCTTCGGGTTCATTTTTGGTAGTGAAGCTTTCTTT. Encoded protein: CASSFGFIFGSEAFF.

DNA for the CDR3: TGTGCCAGCTCCGGGACTATCAATCAGCCCCAGCATTTT. It yields the protein CASSGTINQPQHF. This chain connects TRBV19 to TRBJ1-5, with a weak D call TRBD1 (5 bases). Germline CDR1 reads LNHDA; CDR2 reads SQIVND (reference sequence). The CDR3 is 13 amino acids. The germline V and J ends were trimmed by 9 bases and 3 bases, with 12 bases remaining between them.

This chain links TRBV11-3 with TRBJ2-7; 8 bases align to TRBD1. Germline V gives CDR1 SGHNT, CDR2 YENEEA. The length of the CDR3 is 16 residues. The V and J ends lost 4 bases and 4 bases, in that order; junction bases with no gene match: 12. Written as DNA, the CDR3 is TGTGCCAGCAGCTCCAACCATCGGACAGGGTCTTACGAGCAGTACTTC. It encodes CASSSNHRTGSYEQYF.

The genes are TRBV5-1 and TRBJ1-3; D is perhaps TRBD1 (6 bases). This CDR3 comprises 15 residues. Germline values: CDR1 SGHRS, CDR2 YFSETQ. Trimming removed 2 bases at V and 4 bases at J, with 13 bases between. CDR3 protein: CASSFPGADGNTIYF. In nucleotides, the CDR3 is TGCGCCAGCAGCTTTCCAGGGGCGGACGGAAACACCATATATTTT.